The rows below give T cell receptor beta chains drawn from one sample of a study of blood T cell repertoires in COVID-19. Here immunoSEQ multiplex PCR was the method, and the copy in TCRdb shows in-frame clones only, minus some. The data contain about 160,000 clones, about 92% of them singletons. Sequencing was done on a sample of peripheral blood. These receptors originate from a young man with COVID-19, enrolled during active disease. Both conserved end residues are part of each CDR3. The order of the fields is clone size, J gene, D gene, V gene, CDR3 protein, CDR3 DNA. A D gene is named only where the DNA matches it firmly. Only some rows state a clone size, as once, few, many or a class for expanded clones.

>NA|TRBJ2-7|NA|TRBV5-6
CASSVLTGSWYEQYF
TGTGCCAGCAGCGTACTAACAGGGTCGTGGTACGAGCAGTACTTC
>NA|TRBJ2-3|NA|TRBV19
CASSTRTPRGTDTQYF
TGTGCCAGTAGTACCCGGACCCCCCGGGGAACAGATACGCAGTATTTT
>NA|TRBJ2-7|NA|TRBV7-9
CASSPSVRESSYEQYF
TGTGCCAGCAGCCCCTCCGTTCGGGAGAGCTCCTACGAGCAGTACTTC
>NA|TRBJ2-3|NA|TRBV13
CASSPDEGGEDTQYF
TGTGCCAGCAGCCCCGACGAGGGCGGAGAAGATACGCAGTATTTT
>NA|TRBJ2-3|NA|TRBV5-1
CASSLKREIRTDTQYF
TGCGCCAGCAGCTTGAAACGGGAGATACGCACAGATACGCAGTATTTT
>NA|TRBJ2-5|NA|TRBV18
CASSTGLQETQYF
TGTGCCAGCTCGACGGGACTCCAAGAGACCCAGTACTTC
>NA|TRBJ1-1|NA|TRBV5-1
CASSFTTENTEAFF
TGCGCCAGCAGCTTTACGACAGAGAACACTGAAGCTTTCTTT
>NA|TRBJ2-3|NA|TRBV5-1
CASSRVSTDTQYF
TGCGCCAGCAGCCGGGTTAGCACAGATACGCAGTATTTT
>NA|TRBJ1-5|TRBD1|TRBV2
CASTTDRVGNQPQHF
TGTGCCAGCACCACTGACAGGGTTGGGAATCAGCCCCAGCATTTT
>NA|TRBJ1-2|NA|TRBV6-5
CASSYSRGLYGYTF
TGTGCCAGCAGTTACTCTCGGGGACTTTATGGCTACACCTTC
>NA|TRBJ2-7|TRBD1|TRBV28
CASKLDREPSEQYF
TGTGCCAGCAAATTGGACAGGGAACCCTCCGAGCAGTACTTC
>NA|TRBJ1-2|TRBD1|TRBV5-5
CASSLAIGTGSGYTF
TGTGCCAGCAGCTTGGCCATAGGGACAGGGAGCGGCTACACCTTC
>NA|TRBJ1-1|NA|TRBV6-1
CASSDRVGTEAFF
TGTGCCAGCAGTGACAGGGTTGGAACTGAAGCTTTCTTT
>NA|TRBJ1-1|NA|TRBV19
CASRPGHSNTEAFF
TGTGCCAGTCGGCCGGGACATTCGAACACTGAAGCTTTCTTT
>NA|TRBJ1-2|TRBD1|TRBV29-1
CSVDSPGTGGGYTF
TGCAGCGTTGATTCTCCCGGGACAGGGGGAGGCTACACCTTC
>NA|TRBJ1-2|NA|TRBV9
CASSVALGGDYGYTF
TGTGCCAGCAGCGTAGCGCTGGGAGGGGACTATGGCTACACCTTC
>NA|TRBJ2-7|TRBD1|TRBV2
CASRDSLSYEQYF
TGTGCCAGCCGGGACAGCCTATCCTACGAGCAGTACTTC
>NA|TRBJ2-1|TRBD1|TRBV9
CASSVGGRGSYNEQFF
TGTGCCAGCAGCGTAGGTGGCAGGGGGTCCTACAATGAGCAGTTCTTC
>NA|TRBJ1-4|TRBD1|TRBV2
CASSLQGTNEKLFF
TGTGCCAGCAGTTTACAGGGGACTAATGAAAAACTGTTTTTT
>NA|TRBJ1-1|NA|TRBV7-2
CASSHPPGEAFF
TGTGCCAGCAGCCACCCGCCCGGTGAAGCTTTCTTT
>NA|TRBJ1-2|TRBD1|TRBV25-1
CASSDPAGGSLRGYGYTF
TGTGCCAGCAGTGACCCCGCAGGGGGCTCTCTTCGTGGCTATGGCTACACCTTC
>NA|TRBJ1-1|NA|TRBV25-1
CASTEGGEAFF
TGTGCCAGCACTGAGGGGGGTGAAGCTTTCTTT
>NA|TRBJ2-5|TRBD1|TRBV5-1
CASSLVQGGGETQYF
TGCGCCAGCAGCTTGGTACAAGGGGGCGGTGAGACCCAGTACTTC
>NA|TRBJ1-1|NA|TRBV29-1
CSVEKRRNTEAFF
TGCAGCGTTGAAAAGCGCAGGAACACTGAAGCTTTCTTT
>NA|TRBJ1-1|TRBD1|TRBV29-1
CSHDRGAEAFF
TGCAGTCACGACAGGGGAGCTGAAGCTTTCTTT
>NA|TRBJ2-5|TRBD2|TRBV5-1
CASSMGLAGPSSATQYF
TGCGCCAGCAGCATGGGACTAGCGGGTCCCTCTAGCGCGACCCAGTACTTC
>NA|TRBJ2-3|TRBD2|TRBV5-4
CASSLGGGTDTQYF
TGTGCCAGCAGCTTGGGGGGGGGAACAGATACGCAGTATTTT
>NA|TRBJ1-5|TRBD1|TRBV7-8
CASSLGGQGGQPQHF
TGTGCCAGCAGCTTAGGGGGACAGGGAGGTCAGCCCCAGCATTTT
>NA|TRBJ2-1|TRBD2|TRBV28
CASSQAGRVNEQFF
TGTGCCAGCTCGCAGGCAGGGAGGGTCAATGAGCAGTTCTTC
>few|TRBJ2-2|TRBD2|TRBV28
CASREAGRNTGELFF
TGTGCCAGCAGGGAAGCGGGACGGAACACCGGGGAGCTGTTTTTT
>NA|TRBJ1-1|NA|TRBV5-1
CASSRLQGANTEAFF
TGCGCCAGCAGCAGGTTACAGGGTGCTAACACTGAAGCTTTCTTT
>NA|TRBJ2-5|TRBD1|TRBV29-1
CSVVGTGGGETQYF
TGCAGCGTTGTGGGGACAGGGGGTGGAGAGACCCAGTACTTC
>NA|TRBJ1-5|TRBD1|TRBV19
CASREEQGEYNQPQHF
TGTGCCAGTAGGGAAGAACAGGGGGAGTACAATCAGCCCCAGCATTTT
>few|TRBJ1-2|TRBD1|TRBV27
CASSQQGLVHYGYTF
TGTGCCAGCAGTCAACAGGGGTTGGTTCACTATGGCTACACCTTC
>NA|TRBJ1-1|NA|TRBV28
CASSLTGNTEAFF
TGTGCCAGCAGTCTTACAGGGAACACTGAAGCTTTCTTT
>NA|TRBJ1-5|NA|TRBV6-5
CASRSREDQPQHF
TGTGCCAGCAGGTCCAGGGAGGACCAGCCCCAGCATTTT
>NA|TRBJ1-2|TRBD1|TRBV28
CASIFKRAQGARGYTF
TGTGCCAGCATCTTCAAACGCGCACAGGGGGCGCGTGGCTACACCTTC
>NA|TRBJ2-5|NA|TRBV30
CAWMGGETQYF
TGTGCCTGGATGGGGGGAGAGACCCAGTACTTC
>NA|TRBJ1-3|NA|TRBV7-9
CASHSFLVGNTIYF
TGTGCCAGCCATAGTTTTTTGGTGGGAAACACCATATATTTT
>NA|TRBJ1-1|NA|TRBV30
CAWSTSRGETEAFF
TGTGCCTGGAGTACCTCCAGGGGAGAAACTGAAGCTTTCTTT
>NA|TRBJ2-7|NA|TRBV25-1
CASSESQVSYEQYF
TGTGCCAGCAGTGAATCTCAGGTCTCCTACGAGCAGTACTTC
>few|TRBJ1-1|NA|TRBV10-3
CAITSTGRGTNTEAFF
TGTGCCATCACCTCAACAGGGAGGGGAACAAACACTGAAGCTTTCTTT
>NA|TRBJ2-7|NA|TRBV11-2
CASSLATGFSYEQYF
TGTGCCAGCAGCCTGGCCACAGGGTTTTCCTACGAGCAGTACTTC
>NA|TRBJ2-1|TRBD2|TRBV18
CASSRYTSGSSYNEQFF
TGTGCCAGCTCTCGATATACTAGCGGGAGCTCCTACAATGAGCAGTTCTTC
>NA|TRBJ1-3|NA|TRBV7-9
CASSKKTDSGNTIYF
TGTGCCAGCAGCAAAAAGACAGACTCTGGAAACACCATATATTTT
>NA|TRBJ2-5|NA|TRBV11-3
CASSLDGTGETQYF
TGTGCCAGCAGCTTAGACGGAACAGGGGAGACCCAGTACTTC
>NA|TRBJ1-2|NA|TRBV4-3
CASSQVFRVPDDGYTF
TGCGCCAGCAGCCAAGTTTTCAGGGTTCCTGATGATGGCTACACCTTC
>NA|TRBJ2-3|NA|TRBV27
CASSITGFGDTQYF
TGTGCCAGCAGCATTACCGGGTTTGGGGATACGCAGTATTTT
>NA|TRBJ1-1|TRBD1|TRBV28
CASTTGTAMNTEAFF
TGTGCCAGCACGACCGGGACAGCGATGAACACTGAAGCTTTCTTT
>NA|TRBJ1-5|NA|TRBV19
CASSIVQGNQPQHF
TGTGCCAGTAGTATAGTTCAGGGGAATCAGCCCCAGCATTTT
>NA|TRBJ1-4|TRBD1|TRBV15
CATSRGFRGLLGNEKLFF
TGTGCCACCAGCAGAGGTTTCAGGGGGCTTTTGGGTAATGAAAAACTGTTTTTT
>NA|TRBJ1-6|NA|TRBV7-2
CASSPRLAGESPLHF
TGTGCCAGCAGCCCTCGGCTGGCAGGGGAGTCACCCCTCCACTTT
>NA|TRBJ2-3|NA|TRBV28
CASNGEWGDTQYF
TGTGCCAGCAACGGGGAGTGGGGAGATACGCAGTATTTT
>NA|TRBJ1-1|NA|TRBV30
CAWSVRRDREAFF
TGTGCCTGGAGTGTAAGGCGAGACAGGGAAGCTTTCTTT
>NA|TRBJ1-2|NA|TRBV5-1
CASSLQDTNYGYTF
TGCGCCAGCAGCTTGCAGGACACCAACTATGGCTACACCTTC
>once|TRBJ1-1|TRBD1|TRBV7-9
CASSVGQGETEAFF
TGTGCCAGCAGCGTGGGACAGGGGGAGACTGAAGCTTTCTTT
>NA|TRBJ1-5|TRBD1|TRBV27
CASSLYAGGSNQPQHF
TGTGCCAGCAGTTTATATGCAGGGGGGTCCAATCAGCCCCAGCATTTT